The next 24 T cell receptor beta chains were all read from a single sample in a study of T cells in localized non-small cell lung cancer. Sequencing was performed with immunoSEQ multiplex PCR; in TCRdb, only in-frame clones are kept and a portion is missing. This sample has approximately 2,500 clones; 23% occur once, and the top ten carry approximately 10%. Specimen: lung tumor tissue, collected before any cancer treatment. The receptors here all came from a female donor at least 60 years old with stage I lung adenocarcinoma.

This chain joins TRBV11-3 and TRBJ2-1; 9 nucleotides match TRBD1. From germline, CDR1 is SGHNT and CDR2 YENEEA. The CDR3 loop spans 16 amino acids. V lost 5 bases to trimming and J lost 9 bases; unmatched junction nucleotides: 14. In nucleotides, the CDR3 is TGTGCCAGCAGCGGAACCGGGACAGGGCCCAGCTTTGAGCAGTTCTTC. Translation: CASSGTGTGPSFEQFF.

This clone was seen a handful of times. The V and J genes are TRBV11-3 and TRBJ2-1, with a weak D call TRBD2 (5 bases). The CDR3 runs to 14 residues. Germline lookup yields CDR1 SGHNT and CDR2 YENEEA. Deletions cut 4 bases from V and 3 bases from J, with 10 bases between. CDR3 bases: TGTGCCAGCAGCTCCCGGGGTGGCTACAATGAGCAGTTCTTC. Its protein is CASSSRGGYNEQFF.

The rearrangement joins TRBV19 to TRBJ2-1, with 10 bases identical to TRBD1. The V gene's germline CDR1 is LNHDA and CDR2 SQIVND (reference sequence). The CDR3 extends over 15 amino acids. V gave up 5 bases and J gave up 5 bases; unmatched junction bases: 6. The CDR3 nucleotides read TGTGCCAGTAGTCCGCGGGACAGGGGTAACAATGAGCAGTTCTTC. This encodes CASSPRDRGNNEQFF. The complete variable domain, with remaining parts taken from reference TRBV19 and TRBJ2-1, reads DGGITQSPKYLFRKEGQNVTLSCEQNLNHDAMYWYRQDPGQGLRLIYYSQIVNDFQKGDIAEGYSVSREKKESFPLTVTSAQKNPTAFYLCASSPRDRGNNEQFFGPGTRLTVL.

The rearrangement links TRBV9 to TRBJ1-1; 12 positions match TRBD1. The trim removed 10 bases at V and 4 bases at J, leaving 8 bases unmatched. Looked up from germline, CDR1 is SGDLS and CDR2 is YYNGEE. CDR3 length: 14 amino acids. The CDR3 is CAGGTGGAGTEAFF. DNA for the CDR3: TGTGCCGGAGGGACAGGGGGCGCGGGCACTGAAGCTTTCTTT.

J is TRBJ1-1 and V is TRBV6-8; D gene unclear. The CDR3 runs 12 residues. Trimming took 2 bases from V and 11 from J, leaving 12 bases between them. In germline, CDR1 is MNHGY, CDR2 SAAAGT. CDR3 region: CASSYGSGGAFF. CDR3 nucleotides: TGTGCCAGCAGTTACGGGAGCGGAGGGGCTTTCTTT.

The CDR3: CSVPNGSGELFF. The CDR3 DNA reads TGCAGCGTCCCGAATGGATCCGGGGAGCTGTTTTTT. The genes are TRBV29-1 and TRBJ2-2; D call uncertain. Trimming took 6 bases from V and 6 from J, leaving 11 bases between them. Germline values: CDR1 SQVTM, CDR2 ANQGSEA. CDR3 length equals 12 residues.

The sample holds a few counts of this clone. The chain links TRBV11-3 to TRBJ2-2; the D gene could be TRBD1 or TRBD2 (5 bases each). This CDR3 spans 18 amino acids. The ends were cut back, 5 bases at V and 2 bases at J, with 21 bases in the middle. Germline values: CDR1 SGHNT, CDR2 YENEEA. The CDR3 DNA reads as TGTGCCAGCAGCAGAGCGCCGGGACGCCAGCTTAACACCGGGGAGCTGTTTTTT. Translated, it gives CASSRAPGRQLNTGELFF.

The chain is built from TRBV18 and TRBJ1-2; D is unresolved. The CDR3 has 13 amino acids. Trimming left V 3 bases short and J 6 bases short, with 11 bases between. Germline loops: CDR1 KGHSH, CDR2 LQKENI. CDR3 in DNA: TGTGCCAGCTCACCCGACTCAAGGAATGGCTACACCTTC. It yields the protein CASSPDSRNGYTF.

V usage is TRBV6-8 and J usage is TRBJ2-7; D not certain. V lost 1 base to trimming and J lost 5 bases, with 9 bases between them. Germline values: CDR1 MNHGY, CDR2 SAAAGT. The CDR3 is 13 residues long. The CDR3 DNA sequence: TGTGCCAGCAGTTACTTCGGTGAGGACGAGCAGTACTTC. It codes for CASSYFGEDEQYF.

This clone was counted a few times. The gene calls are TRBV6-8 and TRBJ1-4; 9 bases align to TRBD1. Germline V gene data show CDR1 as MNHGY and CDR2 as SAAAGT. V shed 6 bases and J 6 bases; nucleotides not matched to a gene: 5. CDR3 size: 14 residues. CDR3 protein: CASRRDRADEKLFF. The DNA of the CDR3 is TGTGCCAGCAGGCGGGACAGGGCTGATGAAAAACTGTTTTTT.

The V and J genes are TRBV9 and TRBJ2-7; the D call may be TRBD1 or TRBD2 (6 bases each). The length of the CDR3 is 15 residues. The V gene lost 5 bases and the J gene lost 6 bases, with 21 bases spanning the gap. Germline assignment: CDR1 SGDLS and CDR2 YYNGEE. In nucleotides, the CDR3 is TGTGCCAGCAGACCTACCGGGACACCCGGGGGCGAGCAGTACTTC. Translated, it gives CASRPTGTPGGEQYF.

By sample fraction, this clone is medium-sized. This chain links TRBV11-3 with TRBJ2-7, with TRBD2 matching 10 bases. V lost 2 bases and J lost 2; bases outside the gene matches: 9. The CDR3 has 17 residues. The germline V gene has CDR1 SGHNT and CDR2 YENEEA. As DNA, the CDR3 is TGTGCCAGCAGCTTAACGCCGGGGACTAGCGAGACCTACGAGCAGTACTTC. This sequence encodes CASSLTPGTSETYEQYF. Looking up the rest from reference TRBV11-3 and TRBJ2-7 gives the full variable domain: EAGVVQSPRYKIIEKKQPVAFWCNPISGHNTLYWYLQNLGQGPELLIRYENEEAVDDSQLPKDRFSAERLKGVDSTLKIQPAELGDSAVYLCASSLTPGTSETYEQYFGPGTRLTVT.

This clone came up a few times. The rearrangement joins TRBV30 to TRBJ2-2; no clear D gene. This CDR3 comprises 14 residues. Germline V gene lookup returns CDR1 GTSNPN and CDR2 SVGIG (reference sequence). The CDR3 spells CAAARKRNTGELFF. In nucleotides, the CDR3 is TGTGCAGCAGCTCGGAAGAGGAACACCGGGGAGCTGTTTTTT.

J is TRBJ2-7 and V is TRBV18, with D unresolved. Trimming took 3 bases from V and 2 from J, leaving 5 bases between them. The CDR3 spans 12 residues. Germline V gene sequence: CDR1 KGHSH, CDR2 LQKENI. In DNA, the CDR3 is TGTGCCAGCTCACCGGGCGCCTACGAGCAGTACTTC. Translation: CASSPGAYEQYF.

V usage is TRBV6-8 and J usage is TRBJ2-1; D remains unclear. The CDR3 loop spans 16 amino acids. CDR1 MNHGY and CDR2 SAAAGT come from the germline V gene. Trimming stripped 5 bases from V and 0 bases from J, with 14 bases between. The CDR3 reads CASSPNTLISYNEQFF. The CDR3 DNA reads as TGTGCCAGCAGTCCCAATACCCTAATCTCCTACAATGAGCAGTTCTTC.

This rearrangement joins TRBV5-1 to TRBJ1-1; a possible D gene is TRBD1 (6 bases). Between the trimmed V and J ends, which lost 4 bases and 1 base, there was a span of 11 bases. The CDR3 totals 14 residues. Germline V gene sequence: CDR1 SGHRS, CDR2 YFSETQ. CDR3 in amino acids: CASSMGGGNTEAFF. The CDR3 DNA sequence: TGCGCCAGCAGCATGGGAGGGGGGAACACTGAAGCTTTCTTT.

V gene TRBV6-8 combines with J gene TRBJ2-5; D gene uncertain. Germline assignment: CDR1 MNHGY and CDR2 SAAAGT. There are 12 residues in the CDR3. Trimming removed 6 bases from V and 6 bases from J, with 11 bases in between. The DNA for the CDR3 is TGTGCCAGCAGCTTTAACGGACAGACCCAGTACTTC. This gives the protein CASSFNGQTQYF.

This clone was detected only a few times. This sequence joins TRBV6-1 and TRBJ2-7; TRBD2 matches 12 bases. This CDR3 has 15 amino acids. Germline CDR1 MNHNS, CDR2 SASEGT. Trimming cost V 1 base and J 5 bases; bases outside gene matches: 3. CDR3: CASSEGTSGKDEQYF. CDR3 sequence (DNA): TGTGCCAGCAGTGAAGGGACTAGCGGGAAGGACGAGCAGTACTTC.

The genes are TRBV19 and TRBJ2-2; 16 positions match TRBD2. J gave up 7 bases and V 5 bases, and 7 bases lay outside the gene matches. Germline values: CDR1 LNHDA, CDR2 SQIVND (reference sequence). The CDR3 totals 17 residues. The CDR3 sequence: CASSLGLAGGPGGELFF. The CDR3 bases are TGTGCCAGTAGTTTGGGACTAGCGGGGGGGCCAGGCGGGGAGCTGTTTTTT.

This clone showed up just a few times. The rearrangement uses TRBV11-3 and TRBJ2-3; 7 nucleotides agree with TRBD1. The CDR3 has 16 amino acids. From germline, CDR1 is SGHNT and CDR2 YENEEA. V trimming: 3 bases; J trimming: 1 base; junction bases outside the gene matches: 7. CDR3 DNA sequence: TGTGCCAGCAGCTTGAATCCCCAGGGGGGCACAGATACGCAGTATTTT. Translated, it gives CASSLNPQGGTDTQYF. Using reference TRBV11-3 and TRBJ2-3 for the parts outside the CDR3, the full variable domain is EAGVVQSPRYKIIEKKQPVAFWCNPISGHNTLYWYLQNLGQGPELLIRYENEEAVDDSQLPKDRFSAERLKGVDSTLKIQPAELGDSAVYLCASSLNPQGGTDTQYFGPGTRLTVL.

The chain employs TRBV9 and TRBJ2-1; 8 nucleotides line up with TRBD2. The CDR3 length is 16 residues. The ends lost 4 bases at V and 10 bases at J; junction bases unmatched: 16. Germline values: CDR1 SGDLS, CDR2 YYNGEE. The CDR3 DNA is TGTGCCAGCAGCTTACTAAGCGGGGGAGACCGCTCCGAGCAGTTCTTC. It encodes CASSLLSGGDRSEQFF. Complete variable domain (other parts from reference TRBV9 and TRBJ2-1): DSGVTQTPKHLITATGQRVTLRCSPRSGDLSVYWYQQSLDQGLQFLIQYYNGEERAKGNILERFSAQQFPDLHSELNLSSLELGDSALYFCASSLLSGGDRSEQFFGPGTRLTVL.

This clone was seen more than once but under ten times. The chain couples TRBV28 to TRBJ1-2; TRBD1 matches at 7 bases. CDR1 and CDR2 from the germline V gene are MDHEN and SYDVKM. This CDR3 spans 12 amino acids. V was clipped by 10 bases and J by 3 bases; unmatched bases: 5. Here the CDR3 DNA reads TGTGCCACCCGACAGGGAGACTATGGCTACACCTTC. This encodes CATRQGDYGYTF.

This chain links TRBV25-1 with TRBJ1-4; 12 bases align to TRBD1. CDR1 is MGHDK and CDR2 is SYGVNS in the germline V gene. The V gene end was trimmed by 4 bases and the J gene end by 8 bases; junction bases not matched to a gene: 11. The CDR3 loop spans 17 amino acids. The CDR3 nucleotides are TGTGCCAGCAGTGTGGGCGGGACAGGGGGCCTTGGCGAAAAACTGTTTTTT. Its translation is CASSVGGTGGLGEKLFF.

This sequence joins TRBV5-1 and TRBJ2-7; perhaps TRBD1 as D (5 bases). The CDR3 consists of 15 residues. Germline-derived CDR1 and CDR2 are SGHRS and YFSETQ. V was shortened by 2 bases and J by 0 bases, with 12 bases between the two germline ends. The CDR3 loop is CASSFGRVGSYEQYF. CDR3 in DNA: TGCGCCAGCAGCTTCGGCAGGGTCGGCTCCTACGAGCAGTACTTC.